This T cell receptor (beta chain) was identified during a study of technical replicates of blood from a few donors. Unmatched junction bases numbered 15, after V lost 0 bases and J lost 8 bases. The germline gives CDR1 LNHNV, CDR2 YYDKDF (reference sequence). The CDR3 has 20 amino acids. Using immunoSEQ multiplex PCR, the repertoire was profiled, and TCRdb retains in-frame clones only, with some absent. The data show about 72,000 clones, with just under 97% seen just once and around 0.24% held by the top ten. The sequence derives from a human donor in good health. This chain joins TRBV15 and TRBJ2-1; 14 bases align to TRBD2. Sequencing input: T cells isolated from PBMCs. CDR3 bases: TGTGCCACCAGCAGAGAAGTGGGGGACGGACTAGCGGGGGGCGTCTATGAGCAGTTCTTC. Residues: CATSREVGDGLAGGVYEQFF.